This record covers a single T cell receptor (beta chain). In the authors' methods: Nucleated cell number was recorded as an estimate derived from reference gene primer amplification. TCRdb keeps only in-frame clones here, not all; method: immunoSEQ multiplex PCR. V and J calls and clone size are as listed in that table; D and trimming were resolved from the DNA. The data hold approximately 300,000 clones, with just under 85% observed a single time. Germline V gives CDR1 SNHLY, CDR2 FYNNEI. V lost 8 bases to trimming and J lost 1 base; unmatched junction nucleotides: 2. The CDR3 consists of 13 residues. These data originate in a study of blood T cell repertoires in COVID-19. In the study overall: Collection of acute and convalescent COVID-19 samples took place in the United States, Italy and Spain. PBMCs, B-cell-depleted T cells, or T cells were the source of the cDNA or gDNA that made up the material.

The chain couples TRBV2 to TRBJ1-1, with 9 bases fitting TRBD1. The sequencing input was peripheral blood. The clonotype was recovered from a woman aged 45-59 years with active or convalescent COVID-19. CDR3 nucleotide sequence: TGTGCCAGCTGGACAGGGGAGAACACTGAAGCTTTCTTT. Translated, it gives CASWTGENTEAFF.